The clone carrying this TCR beta chain has at least ten counts. Primed by a sample-barcoded 5' primer and a J-beta primer mix, a second PCR proceeded for 7 to 11 cycles. The template-switch adaptor was a 5' adaptor with 12 random nucleotides. It tagged each cDNA molecule. TCRdb reprocessed the 5' RACE reads via MiXCR and lists one record per CDR3 protein. Of 1.5 million to 2 million distinct CDR3 sequences listed, roughly 43% are singletons. Every donor provided 8.5 to 10 milliliters of peripheral blood. CDR3 size: 14 residues. The J segment lost 2 bases and the V segment lost 3 bases, leaving 0 bases of the junction unmatched. Germline lookup yields CDR1 LGHDT and CDR2 YNNKEL (reference sequence). This sample is drawn from a study of blood T cells in healthy people across ages.

The sample consisted of blood. This TCR was recovered from a human donor in good health. The V call is TRBV3-1, the J call TRBJ1-5; 8 bases fit TRBD1. CDR3 in DNA: TGTGCCAGCAGCCAGACAGGGGGCAATCAGCCCCAGCATTTT. Encoded protein: CASSQTGGNQPQHF. Full variable domain (remainder filled in from reference TRBV3-1 and TRBJ1-5): DTAVSQTPKYLVTQMGNDKSIKCEQNLGHDTMYWYKQDSKKFLKIMFSYNNKELIINETVPNRFSPKSPDKAHLNLHINSLELGDSAVYFCASSQTGGNQPQHFGDGTRLSIL.